The 26 T cell receptor beta chains in this list originate from one sample, sequenced in a study of T cells in Graves' hyperthyroidism and ophthalmopathy. Amplification of TCR beta CDR3 regions used RNA as the template. The study used the HTBI primer set for a first-round RT-PCR of the TCR CDR3. TCRdb passed the multiplex PCR reads through MiXCR, listing each CDR3 protein once. The table includes about 360,000 distinct CDR3 sequences, over 10% detected once. Specimen: blood. The receptors originated from a young woman with Graves' hyperthyroidism.

This clonotype was recorded many times. J is TRBJ2-7 and V is TRBV20-1; D not resolved. Germline CDR1 reads DFQATT; CDR2 reads SNEGSKA (reference sequence). The V gene lost 3 bases and the J gene lost 5 bases, with 11 bases spanning the gap. The CDR3 length is 12 residues. This chain's CDR3 is CSASAQRNEQYF. For the CDR3, the DNA is TGCAGTGCTAGCGCTCAAAGGAACGAGCAGTACTTC.

Turning to this clonotype: It may be a read error: a sequence one base away is much more abundant. The rearrangement uses TRBV5-1 and TRBJ1-5; TRBD1 agrees at 7 bases. With V trimmed by 4 bases and J by 3 bases, 7 bases remained unmatched. CDR3 size: 15 residues. CDR1 and CDR2 (germline): SGHRS, YFSETQ. The CDR3 DNA reads as TGCGCCAGCAGCACATGGACAGGACCCAATCAGCCCCAGCATTTT. It yields the protein CASSTWTGPNQPQHF.

This clonotype turned up a few times. This sequence joins TRBV29-1 and TRBJ2-5, with 7 bases aligning to TRBD1. Germline trimming cut 4 bases from V and 3 bases from J; bases unmatched to any gene: 5. CDR1 SQVTM and CDR2 ANQGSEA come from the germline V gene. The CDR3 is 13 amino acids. For the CDR3, the DNA is TGCAGCGTTGGGCCAGGGGGTGAAGAGACCCAGTACTTC. Protein product: CSVGPGGEETQYF.

This clonotype was counted many times. The chain recombines TRBV18 with TRBJ2-7; D might be TRBD2 (5 bases). The V gene lost 1 base and the J gene lost 3 bases, with 13 bases spanning the gap. The CDR3 consists of 15 residues. Per the germline V gene, CDR1 is KGHSH and CDR2 is LQKENI. DNA of the CDR3: TGTGCCAGCTCACCACTCGACGCCGGGAACTACGAGCAGTACTTC. Its protein product is CASSPLDAGNYEQYF. The variable domain in full, with the rest retrieved from reference TRBV18 and TRBJ2-7, is NAGVMQNPRHLVRRRGQEARLRCSPMKGHSHVYWYRQLPEEGLKFMVYLQKENIIDESGMPKERFSAEFPKEGPSILRIQQVVRGDSAAYFCASSPLDAGNYEQYFGPGTRLTVT.

This clonotype was seen repeatedly, ten times or more. The J gene is TRBJ2-7, the V gene TRBV7-9; TRBD1 might be the D (6 bases). CDR1 is SEHNR and CDR2 is FQNEAQ in the germline V gene (reference sequence). The V end lost 0 bases, the J end lost 0 bases, and 12 bases lay between the germline ends. The CDR3 has 16 amino acids. CDR3 region: CASSLADSYSSYEQYF. The CDR3 DNA sequence: TGTGCCAGCAGCTTAGCGGACAGTTATAGCTCCTACGAGCAGTACTTC.

The V call is TRBV10-1, the J call TRBJ2-1; 9 bases are a match to TRBD2. This CDR3 is built from 12 residues. Trimming cost V 9 bases and J 7 bases; bases outside gene matches: 4. The V gene's germline CDR1 is WNHNN and CDR2 SYGVQD (reference sequence). CDR3 DNA: TGCGCCAGTACTAGCGGGTCGAATGAGCAGTTCTTC. This translates into CASTSGSNEQFF.

The chain recombines TRBV6-1 with TRBJ1-2; possibly TRBD1 for D (6 bases). The CDR3 sequence is 12 residues long. Germline V gene data show CDR1 as MNHNS and CDR2 as SASEGT. Trimming removed 2 bases at V and 14 bases at J, with 15 bases between. In DNA form, the CDR3 reads TGTGCCAGCAGTGAACGGGAGGCAGGGGAAACCTTC. This sequence encodes CASSEREAGETF.

The V call is TRBV6-1, the J call TRBJ2-7; D is perhaps TRBD1 (6 bases). V was clipped by 8 bases and J by 2 bases, with 16 bases between them. This CDR3 region has 14 residues. Germline loops: CDR1 MNHNS, CDR2 SASEGT. Here the CDR3 reads CASSPQGQPYEQYF. CDR3 nucleotides: TGTGCCAGCTCCCCTCAGGGGCAACCCTACGAGCAGTACTTC.

This clonotype was counted at least ten times. The V and J genes are TRBV10-1 and TRBJ1-5; the D is unclear. The germline CDR1 and CDR2 sequences are WNHNN and SYGVQD (reference sequence). The CDR3 covers 15 residues. Deletions cut 4 bases from V and 0 bases from J, with 10 bases between. The CDR3 loop is CASSVYRDSNQPQHF. As DNA, the CDR3 is TGCGCCAGCAGTGTGTATCGGGATAGCAATCAGCCCCAGCATTTT.

This clonotype was picked up many times. CDR3 nucleotide sequence: TGTGCCAGCAGCTTAAGCAGTACTAGCCCCCACAATGAGCAGTTCTTC. Translating gives CASSLSSTSPHNEQFF. This rearrangement joins TRBV7-2 to TRBJ2-1, with D perhaps TRBD2 (6 bases). Between the trimmed V and J ends, which lost 2 bases and 5 bases, there was a span of 16 bases. Germline V gene data show CDR1 as SGHTA and CDR2 as FQGNSA. The length of the CDR3 is 16 residues.

This clonotype was observed many times. The V gene is TRBV20-1, the J gene TRBJ1-6; D might be TRBD1 (6 bases). The CDR3 extends over 15 amino acids. Trimming removed 5 bases at V and 5 bases at J, with 16 bases between. CDR1 is DFQATT, CDR2 SNEGSKA, per germline (reference sequence). In nucleotides, the CDR3 is TGCAGTGCTCCCAGTCGGGGGACAAATAATTCACCCCTCCACTTT. Protein sequence: CSAPSRGTNNSPLHF.

The J gene is TRBJ2-4, the V gene TRBV20-1; weak D call: TRBD1 (6 bases). Deletions cut 6 bases from V and 0 bases from J, with 15 bases between. Germline CDR1 DFQATT, CDR2 SNEGSKA (reference sequence). The CDR3 is 15 amino acids. The CDR3 region has the DNA TGCAGTGCGGCAGAGGGGGTGGCAGCCAAAAACATTCAGTACTTC. Its protein is CSAAEGVAAKNIQYF.

This clonotype was seen repeatedly, ten times or more. This chain uses TRBV29-1 with TRBJ2-3; 8 positions agree with TRBD1. Germline V gene lookup returns CDR1 SQVTM and CDR2 ANQGSEA. After removal of 4 bases from V and 1 base from J, the junction contained 4 bases not matched to a gene. The CDR3 is 14 residues long. The CDR3 sequence is CSVGLTGGTDTQYF. The CDR3 DNA follows: TGCAGCGTTGGCTTGACAGGGGGCACAGATACGCAGTATTTT.

The table lists this clonotype with many counts. The chain joins TRBV11-1 to TRBJ1-1; unclear D gene. This CDR3 spans 11 amino acids. Germline CDR1 and CDR2: SGHAT and FQDESV (reference sequence). Trimming shortened V by 2 bases and J by 8 bases, and 6 bases separated the two germline ends. The CDR3 is CASSLKREAFF. The CDR3, as DNA: TGTGCCAGCAGCTTAAAGAGGGAAGCTTTCTTT.

This clonotype was detected many times. The chain employs TRBV7-9 and TRBJ2-1, with D tentatively TRBD2 (6 bases). Trimming stripped 7 bases from V and 0 bases from J, with 13 bases between. This CDR3 is 15 amino acids long. Germline CDR1 reads SEHNR; CDR2 reads FQNEAQ (reference sequence). CDR3 DNA: TGTGCCAGCAACCTGGGGGGTTACTCCTACAATGAGCAGTTCTTC. It encodes CASNLGGYSYNEQFF.

Ten or more counts support this clonotype. The chain combines TRBV28 with TRBJ2-7; 11 nucleotides line up with TRBD1. Trimming at V came to 8 bases and at J to 3 bases, leaving 6 bases not matched to a gene. Germline CDR1 MDHEN, CDR2 SYDVKM. The CDR3 loop spans 14 amino acids. The chain's CDR3 is CASGTGTGGYEQYF. CDR3 DNA: TGTGCCAGCGGCACAGGGACAGGGGGCTACGAGCAGTACTTC.

This clonotype was counted many times. V is TRBV3-1 and J is TRBJ1-5; D gene ambiguous. The CDR3 is 14 amino acids. Germline V CDR1 and CDR2: LGHDT, YNNKEL (reference sequence). Trimming removed 3 bases from V and 1 base from J, with 7 bases in between. The CDR3 is CASSHHGSNQPQHF. The CDR3 DNA follows: TGTGCCAGCAGCCACCACGGAAGCAATCAGCCCCAGCATTTT.

This clonotype has a count of ten or more. V and J are TRBV7-9 and TRBJ2-3, with 8 nucleotides matching TRBD1. V shed 5 bases, J shed 4 bases, and the junction held 8 bases outside the gene matches. The CDR3 totals 15 residues. Germline V gene data show CDR1 as SEHNR and CDR2 as FQNEAQ (reference sequence). The CDR3 DNA is TGTGCCAGCAGCAAGGCCACAGGGGGGTCAGATACGCAGTATTTT. Translated: CASSKATGGSDTQYF.

Ten or more counts support this clonotype. The junction and the germline gene differ at one end; a read error may be behind it. CDR3 region: CASSLNRGPTYKQYF. CDR3 coding DNA: TGTGCCAGCAGCCTAAACAGGGGACCGACCTACAAGCAGTACTTC. The genes are TRBV7-3 and TRBJ2-7, with 7 bases identical to TRBD1. Germline CDR1 SGHTA, CDR2 FQGTGA. The CDR3 is 15 residues long.

Details on this clonotype: A much larger clone differs from this one at a single base, so this may be a read error. This chain links TRBV9 with TRBJ1-1; no clear D. Trimming shortened V by 4 bases and J by 3 bases, and 10 bases separated the two germline ends. Germline V gives CDR1 SGDLS, CDR2 YYNGEE. This CDR3 is built from 13 residues. CDR3 nucleotide sequence: TGTGCCAGCAGCTCCCGAGTAGACACTGAAGCTTTCTTT. Translation: CASSSRVDTEAFF.

This clonotype was found many times. V and J are TRBV5-1 and TRBJ2-5; D possibly corresponds to TRBD1 (6 bases). V was pared by 6 bases and J by 1 base, with 16 bases between. This CDR3 is built from 15 residues. Per the germline V gene, CDR1 is SGHRS and CDR2 is YFSETQ. The CDR3 is CASTGRGEGQETQYF. For the CDR3, the DNA is TGCGCCAGCACCGGCAGGGGAGAGGGCCAAGAGACCCAGTACTTC.

This clonotype appeared many times. This chain joins TRBV7-6 and TRBJ2-6; no reliable D call. V was cut by 5 bases and J by 4 bases, with 9 bases left in between. The CDR3 covers 14 residues. The germline V gene encodes CDR1 SGHVS and CDR2 FNYEAQ. CDR3 amino acids: CASSLESGANVLTF. Here the CDR3 DNA reads TGTGCCAGCAGCCTCGAATCGGGGGCCAACGTCCTGACTTTC.

This clonotype was seen at least ten times. V and J are TRBV7-2 and TRBJ2-5; 7 bases are shared with TRBD2. V trimming: 2 bases; J trimming: 2 bases; junction bases outside the gene matches: 5. In germline, CDR1 is SGHTA, CDR2 FQGNSA. CDR3 length: 15 residues. CDR3 protein: CASSLQGAGQETQYF. In nucleotides, the CDR3 is TGTGCCAGCAGCTTACAGGGAGCGGGACAAGAGACCCAGTACTTC.

This clonotype appeared many times. This sequence joins TRBV2 and TRBJ1-2; TRBD1 aligns across 8 bases. The CDR3 loop spans 12 amino acids. CDR1 is SNHLY, CDR2 FYNNEI, per germline. The V segment lost 6 bases and the J segment 7 bases; nucleotides outside the gene matches: 4. CDR3 coding DNA: TGTGCCAGCAGGGACAGGGTGGGTGGCTACACCTTC. As protein: CASRDRVGGYTF.

The rearrangement uses TRBV4-1 and TRBJ1-5, with a possible D match to TRBD1 (5 bases). The CDR3 is 15 amino acids. Germline CDR1 is MGHRA and CDR2 is YSYEKL. The V end was cut by 0 bases, the J end by 8 bases, with 14 bases between. CDR3 nucleotide sequence: TGCGCCAGCAGCCAAGATGGGGGGGTGAACGAGCCCCAGCATTTT. Encoded protein: CASSQDGGVNEPQHF.

This clonotype was picked up many times. The chain carries TRBV30 and TRBJ1-6, with no clear D. The CDR3 spans 15 residues. The V gene's germline CDR1 is GTSNPN and CDR2 SVGIG (reference sequence). V was clipped by 0 bases and J by 6 bases, with 12 bases between them. CDR3 DNA: TGTGCCTGGAGTGTGCCTGTGGCTGTTAATTCACCCCTCCACTTT. Residues: CAWSVPVAVNSPLHF. Together with reference TRBV30 and TRBJ1-6, the CDR3 gives the full variable domain: SQTIHQWPATLVQPVGSPLSLECTVEGTSNPNLYWYRQAAGRGLQLLFYSVGIGQISSEVPQNLSASRPQDRQFILSSKKLLLSDSGFYLCAWSVPVAVNSPLHFGNGTRLTVT.